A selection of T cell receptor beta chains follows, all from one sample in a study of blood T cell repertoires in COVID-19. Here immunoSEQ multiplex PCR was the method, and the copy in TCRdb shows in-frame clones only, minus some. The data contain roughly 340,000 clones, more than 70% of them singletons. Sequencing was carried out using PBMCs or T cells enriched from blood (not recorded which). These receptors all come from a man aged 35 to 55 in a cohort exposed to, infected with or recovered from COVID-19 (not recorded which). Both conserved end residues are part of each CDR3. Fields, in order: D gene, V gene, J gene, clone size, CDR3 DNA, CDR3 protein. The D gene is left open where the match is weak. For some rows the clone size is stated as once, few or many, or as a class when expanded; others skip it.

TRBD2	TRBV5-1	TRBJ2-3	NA	TGCGCCAGCAGCTTGGAAGCGGGAGGGCCTGGAGATACGCAGTATTTT	CASSLEAGGPGDTQYF
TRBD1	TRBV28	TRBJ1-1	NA	TGTGCCAGCAGCCTGACAGGGTTATTGAACACTGAAGCTTTCTTT	CASSLTGLLNTEAFF
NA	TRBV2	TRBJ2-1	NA	TGTGCCAGCAGTGTACAGGGCGCCGAGCAGTTCTTC	CASSVQGAEQFF
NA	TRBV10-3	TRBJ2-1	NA	TGTGCCATCAGTGAGGGTTGGGGGCAAGCCTACAATGAGCAGTTCTTC	CAISEGWGQAYNEQFF
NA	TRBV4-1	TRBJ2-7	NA	TGCGCCAGCAGCCAAGTTCTGACAGTGGGCTCCTACGAGCAGTACTTC	CASSQVLTVGSYEQYF
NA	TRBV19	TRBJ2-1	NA	TGTGCCAGTAGTATAGCTTGGCAGGCGTACAATGAGCAGTTCTTC	CASSIAWQAYNEQFF
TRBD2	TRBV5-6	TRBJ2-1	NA	TGTGCCAGCAGCGAGACTAGCGGGAGTAGCAATGAGCAGTTCTTC	CASSETSGSSNEQFF
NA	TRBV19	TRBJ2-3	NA	TGTGCCAGTAGTATGGGAGGAGATACGCAGTATTTT	CASSMGGDTQYF
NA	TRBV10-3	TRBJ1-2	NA	TGTGCCATCAGTGAGCTCTCAGGCACCTATGGCTACACCTTC	CAISELSGTYGYTF
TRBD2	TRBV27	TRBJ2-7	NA	TGTGCCAGCAGTTCACGAGGACTAGCGGGAGCCTATAGTTACGAGCAGTACTTC	CASSSRGLAGAYSYEQYF
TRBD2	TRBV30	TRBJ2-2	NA	TGTGCCTGGAGTGGAGGGAGGGCGGACACCGGGGAGCTGTTTTTT	CAWSGGRADTGELFF
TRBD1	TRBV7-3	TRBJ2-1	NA	TGTGCCAGCAGTTCTAAATCCGGGACAGGGGTCAATGAGCAGTTCTTC	CASSSKSGTGVNEQFF
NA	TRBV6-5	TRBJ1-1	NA	TGTGCCAGCAGTCCCTGGCAGGCGAACACTGAAGCTTTCTTT	CASSPWQANTEAFF
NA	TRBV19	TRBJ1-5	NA	TGTGCCAGTAGTCCAAACGGGGGGTCTCAGCCCCAGCATTTT	CASSPNGGSQPQHF
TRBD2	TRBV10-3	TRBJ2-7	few	TGTGCCATCAGGGCTAGCGGGAGCTCCTACGAGCAGTACTTC	CAIRASGSSYEQYF
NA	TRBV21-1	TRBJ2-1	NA	TGTGCCAGTGGACGGGACAGGGGAGGAAATGAGCAGTTCTTC	CASGRDRGGNEQFF
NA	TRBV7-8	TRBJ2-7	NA	TGTGCCAGCAGCTTGCCTACGACGGACACCTACGAGCAGTACTTC	CASSLPTTDTYEQYF
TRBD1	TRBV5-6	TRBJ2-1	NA	TGTGCCAGCAGCTTGGTCGGGACAGAGTCCTACAATGAGCAGTTCTTC	CASSLVGTESYNEQFF
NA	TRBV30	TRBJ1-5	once	TGTGCCTGGAGTCCCTTGGACAGTAATCAGCCCCAGCATTTT	CAWSPLDSNQPQHF
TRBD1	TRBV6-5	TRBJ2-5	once	TGTGCCAGCAGCCACGGACAGGTGGAGACCCAGTACTTC	CASSHGQVETQYF
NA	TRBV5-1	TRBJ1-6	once	TGCGCCAGCAGCTCGACTGACAGCCTGTATAATTCACCCCTCCACTTT	CASSSTDSLYNSPLHF
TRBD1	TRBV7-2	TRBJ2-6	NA	TGTGCCTCCTCCGGGGGGACAGGGGTTTCTGGGGCCAACGTCCTGACTTTC	CASSGGTGVSGANVLTF
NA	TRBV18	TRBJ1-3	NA	TGTGCCAGCTCACCGCTGATGAGGACAGTAAACTCTGGAAACACCATATATTTT	CASSPLMRTVNSGNTIYF
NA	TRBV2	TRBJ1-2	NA	TGTGCCAGCAGCTACACTCAGACTGCCTATAACTATGGCTACACCTTC	CASSYTQTAYNYGYTF
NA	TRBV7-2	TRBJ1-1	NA	TGTGCCAGCACCCCGGACACCTACACTGAAGCTTTCTTT	CASTPDTYTEAFF
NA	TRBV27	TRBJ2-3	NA	TGTGCCAGCAGCTACTTTGACGGGAGAACAGATACGCAGTATTTT	CASSYFDGRTDTQYF
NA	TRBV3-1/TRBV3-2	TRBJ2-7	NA	TGTGCCAGCAGCCCTCTGAGTCAGGGCATCTACGAGCAGTACTTC	CASSPLSQGIYEQYF
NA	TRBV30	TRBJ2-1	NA	TGTGCCTGGAGTGTACGCGTCGGCAATGAGCAGTTCTTC	CAWSVRVGNEQFF
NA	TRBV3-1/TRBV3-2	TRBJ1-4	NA	TGTGCCAGCAGCCAAGCTAGATCGGAAAAACTGTTTTTT	CASSQARSEKLFF
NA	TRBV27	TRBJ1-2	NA	TGTGCCACCTCGAGCGGGTCGGTCGGTATCTATGGCTACACCTTC	CATSSGSVGIYGYTF
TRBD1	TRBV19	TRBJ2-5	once	TGTGCCAGTAGTGTCGGGACAGCCAAAGAGACCCAGTACTTC	CASSVGTAKETQYF
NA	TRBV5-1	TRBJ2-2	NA	TGCGCCAGCAGCTTAGTCCTAGAGAACACCGGGGAGCTGTTTTTT	CASSLVLENTGELFF
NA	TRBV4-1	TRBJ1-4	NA	TGCGCCAGCAGCCAAGGGGGGCAACGAGAAAAACTGTTTTTT	CASSQGGQREKLFF
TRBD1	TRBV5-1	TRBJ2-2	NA	TGCGCCAGCAGCTTGGAACGGACAGGGGCCGGGGAGCTGTTTTTT	CASSLERTGAGELFF
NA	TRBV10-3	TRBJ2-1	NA	TGTGCCATCAGTGCTGGAGACAGAGTGCCCTCCTACAATGAGCAGTTCTTC	CAISAGDRVPSYNEQFF
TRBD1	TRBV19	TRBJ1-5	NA	TGTGCCAGTAGTATTTCAGGGGGCGAACAGCCCCAGCATTTT	CASSISGGEQPQHF
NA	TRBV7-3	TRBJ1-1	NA	TGTGCCAGCAGCCCTCAGGGTGGGGACACTGAAGCTTTCTTT	CASSPQGGDTEAFF
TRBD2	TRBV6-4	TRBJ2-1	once	TGTGCCAGCAGCGCCGGGACTAACCCGGGGAGTGAGCAGTTCTTC	CASSAGTNPGSEQFF
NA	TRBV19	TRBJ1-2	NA	TGTGCCAGTAGTAAAAACAGGGTCGACTATGGCTACACCTTC	CASSKNRVDYGYTF
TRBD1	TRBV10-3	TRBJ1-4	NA	TGTGCCATCAGACCAGGGACAGGGAGGAATGATGAAAAACTGTTTTTT	CAIRPGTGRNDEKLFF
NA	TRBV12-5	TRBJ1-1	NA	TGTGCTAGTGGTCTGGGACACAACACTGAAGCTTTCTTT	CASGLGHNTEAFF
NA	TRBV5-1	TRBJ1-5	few	TGCGCCAGCAGCTTGGTCCCGAGGGTTCAGCCCCAGCATTTT	CASSLVPRVQPQHF
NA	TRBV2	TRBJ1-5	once	TGTGCCAGCAGTGAAGTAGGACATAGCAATCAGCCCCAGCATTTT	CASSEVGHSNQPQHF
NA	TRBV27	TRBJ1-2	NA	TGTGCCAGCAGTTTAACCCCCAGGGTGGGTAACTATGGCTACACCTTC	CASSLTPRVGNYGYTF
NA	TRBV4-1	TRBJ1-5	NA	TGCGCCAGCAGCCTTTATGACAAAGATCAGCCCCAGCATTTT	CASSLYDKDQPQHF
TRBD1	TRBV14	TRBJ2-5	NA	TGTGCCAGCAGCCAAACGGGACAGGTGGTTGAGACCCAGTACTTC	CASSQTGQVVETQYF
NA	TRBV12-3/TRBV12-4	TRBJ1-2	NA	TGTGCCAGCAGTTTAGAGCCTAGGGGCTACACCTTC	CASSLEPRGYTF
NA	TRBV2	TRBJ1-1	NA	TGTGCCAGCAGTGACGGGGACTCAAACACTGAAGCTTTCTTT	CASSDGDSNTEAFF
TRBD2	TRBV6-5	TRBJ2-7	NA	TGTGCCAGCAGTCGTACTAGCGGGAGCTCCTACGAGCAGTACTTC	CASSRTSGSSYEQYF
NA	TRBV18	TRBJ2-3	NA	TGTGCCAGCTCACGAGGGTCGGGGGATACTCGTGGGGATACGCAGTATTTT	CASSRGSGDTRGDTQYF
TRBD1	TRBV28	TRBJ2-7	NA	TGTGCCAGCAGTGCTCCGGGACAGGGTTTGTACGAGCAGTACTTC	CASSAPGQGLYEQYF
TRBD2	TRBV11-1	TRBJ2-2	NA	TGTGCCAGCAGCTTTAATGGACTAGCGGGCGCCGGGGAGCTGTTTTTT	CASSFNGLAGAGELFF